This T cell receptor beta chain was identified in a study of blood T cell dynamics during melanoma immunotherapy. Time point described: pre-treatment baseline. Disease control meant complete response, partial response or stable disease at 12 weeks. Produced via immunoSEQ multiplex PCR; TCRdb's table is partial and in-frame only. The data show 9,500 to 13,000 clones, around 90% seen once. The length of the CDR3 is 13 residues. In germline, CDR1 is KGHSH, CDR2 LQKENI. V gave up 3 bases and J gave up 2 bases, with 7 bases separating them. This sequence joins TRBV18 and TRBJ1-2, with D uncertain. This clonotype was sampled from a human donor with melanoma. The sequencing used blood, collected from a patient treated with checkpoint blockade. CDR3 nucleotide sequence: TGTGCCAGCTCACCGGGAGTCAACTATGGCTACACCTTC. Its protein is CASSPGVNYGYTF.